These T cell receptor beta chains were read from a single sample in a study of OX40 agonist ivuxolimab in advanced cancers. Generated by immunoSEQ multiplex PCR, the TCRdb table keeps only in-frame clones and is missing some. Of about 64,000 clones listed, 80% were seen once; the top ten hold approximately 1.3%. Specimen: CD4+ or CD8+ T cells sorted from blood, collected in a trial of the OX40 agonist ivuxolimab. The receptors were sampled from an adult with an advanced solid tumor such as melanoma, head and neck, liver or kidney cancer. The CDR3 runs from the conserved cysteine through the conserved F or W. Fields, in order: J gene, D gene, V gene, clone size, CDR3 DNA, CDR3 protein. D genes are given only for firm matches. Only some rows state a clone size, as once, few, many or a class for expanded clones.

j_call: TRBJ1-5
d_call: .
v_call: TRBV10-2
clone_size: few
cdr3_nt: TGCGCCAGCAATGAGGTTAGCAATCAGCCCCAGCATTTT
cdr3_aa: CASNEVSNQPQHF

j_call: TRBJ2-7
d_call: TRBD1
v_call: TRBV7-9
clone_size: .
cdr3_nt: TGTGCCAGCAGTCACCCGGACAGGAGATTCTACGAGCAGTACTTC
cdr3_aa: CASSHPDRRFYEQYF

j_call: TRBJ2-7
d_call: .
v_call: TRBV7-9
clone_size: .
cdr3_nt: TGTGCCAGCAGCCCCCCCACAGGGAGGGCGATCTACGAGCAGTACTTC
cdr3_aa: CASSPPTGRAIYEQYF

j_call: TRBJ2-1
d_call: TRBD1
v_call: TRBV29-1
clone_size: .
cdr3_nt: TGCAGCGCTGACAGGGCCTACAATGAGCAGTTCTTC
cdr3_aa: CSADRAYNEQFF

j_call: TRBJ2-5
d_call: .
v_call: TRBV6-6
clone_size: .
cdr3_nt: TGTGCCAGCAGTTACCCCAGGGGCTTGGAAGAGACCCAGTACTTC
cdr3_aa: CASSYPRGLEETQYF

j_call: TRBJ1-4
d_call: .
v_call: TRBV19
clone_size: .
cdr3_nt: TGTGCCAGTAGTACCCAAGGACCGGTCGGAAAACTGTTTTTT
cdr3_aa: CASSTQGPVGKLFF

j_call: TRBJ2-7
d_call: TRBD1
v_call: TRBV19
clone_size: .
cdr3_nt: TGTGCCAGTAGTCCGGGACAGTATTACGGGCAGTACTTC
cdr3_aa: CASSPGQYYGQYF

j_call: TRBJ2-4
d_call: TRBD1
v_call: TRBV19
clone_size: .
cdr3_nt: TGTGCCAGTAGTATGGGGGACAGCCTAGCCAAAAACATTCAGTACTTC
cdr3_aa: CASSMGDSLAKNIQYF

j_call: TRBJ1-2
d_call: .
v_call: TRBV2
clone_size: once
cdr3_nt: TGTGCCAGCAGTGTCAAGGAGGTCTATGGCTACACCTTC
cdr3_aa: CASSVKEVYGYTF

j_call: TRBJ1-1
d_call: .
v_call: TRBV7-9
clone_size: .
cdr3_nt: TGTGCCAGCAGTCGGAGGGGCACTGAAGCTTTCTTT
cdr3_aa: CASSRRGTEAFF

j_call: TRBJ1-6
d_call: .
v_call: TRBV11-2
clone_size: few
cdr3_nt: TGTGCCAGCAGCTTAGCGGCGTCAGGGCCCGCAATCCACTTT
cdr3_aa: CASSLAASGPAIHF

j_call: TRBJ1-3
d_call: .
v_call: TRBV6-5
clone_size: .
cdr3_nt: TGTGCCAGCAGCCCCCTGCCCGGGGATAGAAACACCATATATTTT
cdr3_aa: CASSPLPGDRNTIYF

j_call: TRBJ2-1
d_call: .
v_call: TRBV19
clone_size: .
cdr3_nt: TGTGCCAGTAGTATCTTAAGGGGGGCTGGATCCTACAATGAGCAGTTCTTC
cdr3_aa: CASSILRGAGSYNEQFF

j_call: TRBJ1-2
d_call: .
v_call: TRBV27
clone_size: many
cdr3_nt: TGTGCCAGCAGTTCCCAGGTAGACAGTACAGGCTACACCTTC
cdr3_aa: CASSSQVDSTGYTF

j_call: TRBJ1-2
d_call: TRBD1
v_call: TRBV2
clone_size: .
cdr3_nt: TGTGCCAGCAGTCCGACGACAGGGGTGGCTGGCTACACCTTC
cdr3_aa: CASSPTTGVAGYTF

j_call: TRBJ2-5
d_call: TRBD2
v_call: TRBV11-2
clone_size: .
cdr3_nt: TGTGCCAGCAGCCCAATAGCGGGGGGGGCTTGGGAGACCCAGTACTTC
cdr3_aa: CASSPIAGGAWETQYF

j_call: TRBJ1-3
d_call: .
v_call: TRBV30
clone_size: .
cdr3_nt: TGTGCCTGGAGTGTTGTCGCCGGCGGGGGGGGAAACACCATATATTTT
cdr3_aa: CAWSVVAGGGGNTIYF

j_call: TRBJ1-6
d_call: .
v_call: TRBV7-9
clone_size: medium-sized
cdr3_nt: TGTGCCAGCAGAGCCACAAATTCACCCCTCCACTTT
cdr3_aa: CASRATNSPLHF

j_call: TRBJ1-5
d_call: .
v_call: TRBV7-2
clone_size: .
cdr3_nt: TGTGCCAGCAGCTTAGGGAACAGGGAGTATTATAGCAATCAGCCCCAGCATTTT
cdr3_aa: CASSLGNREYYSNQPQHF

j_call: TRBJ2-2
d_call: TRBD1
v_call: TRBV7-7
clone_size: once
cdr3_nt: TGTGCTAGCAGCCGTGACAGGGGGCTGACCGGGGAGCTGTTTTTT
cdr3_aa: CASSRDRGLTGELFF

j_call: TRBJ2-3
d_call: .
v_call: TRBV20-1
clone_size: .
cdr3_nt: TGCAGTGCCCACAGTAGGACTACGCAGTATTTT
cdr3_aa: CSAHSRTTQYF

j_call: TRBJ2-1
d_call: .
v_call: TRBV19
clone_size: .
cdr3_nt: TGTGCCAGTAGTATAACTGGGGCCCGCAATGAGCAGTTCTTC
cdr3_aa: CASSITGARNEQFF

j_call: TRBJ1-5
d_call: TRBD1
v_call: TRBV2
clone_size: .
cdr3_nt: TGTGCCAGCAAGACAGGGGATCAGCCCCAGCATTTT
cdr3_aa: CASKTGDQPQHF

j_call: TRBJ1-6
d_call: TRBD1
v_call: TRBV6-1
clone_size: .
cdr3_nt: TGTGCCAGCAGTGAGTATAGGGGGCCTAATTCACCCCTCCACTTT
cdr3_aa: CASSEYRGPNSPLHF

j_call: TRBJ2-2
d_call: TRBD2
v_call: TRBV9
clone_size: .
cdr3_nt: TGTGCCAGTTCCCCCAGAAGCGGGGTGAACACCGGGGAGCTGTTTTTT
cdr3_aa: CASSPRSGVNTGELFF

j_call: TRBJ1-2
d_call: .
v_call: TRBV14
clone_size: .
cdr3_nt: TGTGCCAGCAGATCATCATCTTCAAGCGTCTCCTATGGCTACACCTTC
cdr3_aa: CASRSSSSSVSYGYTF

j_call: TRBJ2-1
d_call: .
v_call: TRBV5-1
clone_size: .
cdr3_nt: TGCGCCAGCAGCTTCGGGGCCCACAATGAGCAGTTCTTC
cdr3_aa: CASSFGAHNEQFF

j_call: TRBJ1-5
d_call: TRBD1
v_call: TRBV6-6
clone_size: .
cdr3_nt: TGTGCCAGCACTCCGGGACAGGGTCAGCCCCAGCATTTT
cdr3_aa: CASTPGQGQPQHF

j_call: TRBJ1-2
d_call: .
v_call: TRBV6-5
clone_size: few
cdr3_nt: TGTGCCAGCAGTTTTGCACCCCCGAACTATGGCTACACCTTC
cdr3_aa: CASSFAPPNYGYTF

j_call: TRBJ1-4
d_call: .
v_call: TRBV6-5
clone_size: .
cdr3_nt: TGTGCCAGCAGTTACTCGTTCGGGGGTCGAGAAAAACTGTTTTTT
cdr3_aa: CASSYSFGGREKLFF

j_call: TRBJ1-1
d_call: TRBD1
v_call: TRBV5-1
clone_size: .
cdr3_nt: TGCGCCAGCAATTTAGGTACAGGGGGCATGACTGAAGCTTTCTTT
cdr3_aa: CASNLGTGGMTEAFF

j_call: TRBJ1-2
d_call: .
v_call: TRBV6-4
clone_size: .
cdr3_nt: TGTGCCAGCAGACCTACAGGACCCTATGGCTACACCTTC
cdr3_aa: CASRPTGPYGYTF

j_call: TRBJ2-3
d_call: .
v_call: TRBV25-1
clone_size: .
cdr3_nt: TGTGCCAGCAGTGGGGCGTCGGCGCAGTATTTT
cdr3_aa: CASSGASAQYF

j_call: TRBJ2-7
d_call: TRBD1
v_call: TRBV5-4
clone_size: .
cdr3_nt: TGTGCCAGCAGCTTGGTGGACGGGACAGTTTCCTACGAGCAGTACTTC
cdr3_aa: CASSLVDGTVSYEQYF

j_call: TRBJ1-1
d_call: TRBD1
v_call: TRBV30
clone_size: .
cdr3_nt: TGTGCCTGGAAAATCACAGGGGGATTGAACACTGAAGCTTTCTTT
cdr3_aa: CAWKITGGLNTEAFF

j_call: TRBJ2-3
d_call: .
v_call: TRBV4-1
clone_size: once
cdr3_nt: TGCGCCAGCAGCCAAGTACCTCGGAGCACAGATACGCAGTATTTT
cdr3_aa: CASSQVPRSTDTQYF

j_call: TRBJ1-4
d_call: .
v_call: TRBV6-1
clone_size: .
cdr3_nt: TGTGCCAGCAGTGAAGGGGGGGTTGGAGGGGCAACTAATGAAAAACTGTTTTTT
cdr3_aa: CASSEGGVGGATNEKLFF

j_call: TRBJ1-5
d_call: TRBD1
v_call: TRBV18
clone_size: .
cdr3_nt: TGTGCCAGCTCACCTGGGACAGGGTATCAGCCCCAGCATTTT
cdr3_aa: CASSPGTGYQPQHF

j_call: TRBJ2-1
d_call: TRBD2
v_call: TRBV5-1
clone_size: .
cdr3_nt: TGCGCCAGCAGCTTGGTTCCGGGGGGGAATGAGCAGTTCTTC
cdr3_aa: CASSLVPGGNEQFF